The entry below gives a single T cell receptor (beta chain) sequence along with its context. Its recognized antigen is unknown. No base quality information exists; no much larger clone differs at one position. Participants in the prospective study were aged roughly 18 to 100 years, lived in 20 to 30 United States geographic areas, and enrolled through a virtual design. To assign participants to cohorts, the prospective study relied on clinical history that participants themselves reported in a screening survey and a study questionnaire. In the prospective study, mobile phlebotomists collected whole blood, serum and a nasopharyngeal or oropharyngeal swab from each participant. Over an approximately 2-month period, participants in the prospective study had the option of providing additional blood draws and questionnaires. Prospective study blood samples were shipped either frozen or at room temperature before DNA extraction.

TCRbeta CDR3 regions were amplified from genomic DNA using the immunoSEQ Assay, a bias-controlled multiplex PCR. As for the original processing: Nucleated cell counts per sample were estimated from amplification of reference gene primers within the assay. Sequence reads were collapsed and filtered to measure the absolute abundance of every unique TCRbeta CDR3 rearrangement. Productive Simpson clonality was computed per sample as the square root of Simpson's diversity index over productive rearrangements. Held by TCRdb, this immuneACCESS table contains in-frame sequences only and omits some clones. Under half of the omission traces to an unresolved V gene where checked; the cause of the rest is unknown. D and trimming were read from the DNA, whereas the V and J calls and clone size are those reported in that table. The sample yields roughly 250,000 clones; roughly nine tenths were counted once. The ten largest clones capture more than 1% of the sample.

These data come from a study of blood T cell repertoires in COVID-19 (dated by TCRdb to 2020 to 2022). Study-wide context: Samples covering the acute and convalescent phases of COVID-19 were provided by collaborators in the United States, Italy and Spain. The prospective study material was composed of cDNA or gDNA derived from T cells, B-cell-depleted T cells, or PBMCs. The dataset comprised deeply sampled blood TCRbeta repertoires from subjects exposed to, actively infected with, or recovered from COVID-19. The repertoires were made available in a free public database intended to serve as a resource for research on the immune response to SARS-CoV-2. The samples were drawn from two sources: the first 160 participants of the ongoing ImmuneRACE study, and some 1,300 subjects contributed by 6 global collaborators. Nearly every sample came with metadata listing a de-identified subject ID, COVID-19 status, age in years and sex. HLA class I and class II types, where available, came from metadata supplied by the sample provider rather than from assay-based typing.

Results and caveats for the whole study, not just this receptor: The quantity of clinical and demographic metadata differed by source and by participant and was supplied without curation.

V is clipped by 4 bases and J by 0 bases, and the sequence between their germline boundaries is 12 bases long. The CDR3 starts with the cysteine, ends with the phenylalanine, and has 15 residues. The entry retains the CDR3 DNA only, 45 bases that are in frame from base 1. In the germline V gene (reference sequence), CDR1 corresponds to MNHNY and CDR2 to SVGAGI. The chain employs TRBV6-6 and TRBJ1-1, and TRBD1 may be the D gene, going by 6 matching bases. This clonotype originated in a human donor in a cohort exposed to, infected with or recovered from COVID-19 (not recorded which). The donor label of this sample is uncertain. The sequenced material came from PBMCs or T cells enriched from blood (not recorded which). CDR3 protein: CASSFYREMNTEAFF. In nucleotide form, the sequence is TGTGCCAGCAGTTTCTACAGGGAGATGAACACTGAAGCTTTCTTT.